This entry is about one TCR beta chain. Its target is unknown. Primers used in a second PCR of roughly 7 to 11 cycles were a sample-barcoded 5' primer and a J-beta primer mix. TCRdb re-derived calls from the 5' RACE reads in MiXCR, one entry per CDR3 protein. The data hold around 1.5 million distinct CDR3 sequences, with roughly 40% observed a single time. This record belongs to a study of blood T cells in healthy people across ages. Whole-study results and caveats: Older individuals had lower TCR beta diversity per million T cells (the decline was roughly linear).

Germline V gene sequence: CDR1 SGHRS, CDR2 YFSETQ. The V and J ends lost 1 base and 5 bases respectively, with 10 bases between them. This CDR3 has 13 residues. The TCR was taken from a young woman in good health. The chain couples TRBV5-1 to TRBJ2-7; D is tentatively TRBD1 or TRBD2 (5 bases each). The sample was blood. The CDR3 is CASSLQGRHEQYF. The CDR3 nucleotides are TGCGCCAGCAGCTTGCAGGGACGGCACGAGCAGTACTTC.